These 10 T cell receptor beta chains originate from one sample sequenced in a study of T cells expressing NK-cell markers (dated by TCRdb to the early 2020s). Library preparation employed 5' RACE. Reads for this sample came from an Illumina HiSeq 2000. Following TCRdb reprocessing, every CDR3 protein sequence forms one entry, and DNA is not provided. The sample table on file contains 300,000 to 500,000 distinct CDR3 sequences. Of the sample, around a tenth falls within the top ten clones. The sequencing input was blood T cells: a sorted CD56 or NKG2C T cell subset, CD4+ or CD8+ T cells, or bulk PBMC T cells (not recorded which). These receptors were taken from a woman in her forties or fifties in good health. Donor details come from another sample of the same person, matched by shared clones.

The rearrangement links TRBV5-1 to TRBJ1-6; the D call from TCRdb, TRBD1, cannot be confirmed without DNA. CDR1 and CDR2 (germline): SGHRS, YFSETQ. This CDR3 is built from 13 residues. The CDR3 sequence: CASKVAGFPPLHF.

This sequence joins TRBV24-1 and TRBJ2-5; there is no DNA to check the TCRdb D call of TRBD1. In germline, CDR1 is KGHDR, CDR2 SFDVKD. The CDR3 consists of 16 residues. The CDR3: CATSDPKTGFRETQYF.

Here the CDR3 reads CASSFGGGELFF. The rearrangement uses TRBV5-1 and TRBJ2-2; TCRdb's D call of TRBD1 is untestable without DNA. From germline, CDR1 is SGHRS and CDR2 YFSETQ. The CDR3 has 12 residues.

V gene TRBV6-1 combines with J gene TRBJ2-1; without DNA, the TCRdb call of TRBD1 cannot be checked. The CDR3 is 14 residues long. CDR1 MNHNS and CDR2 SASEGT come from the germline V gene. The CDR3 spells CASKDRVFHNEQFF.

The chain couples TRBV29-1 to TRBJ2-1; there is no DNA to check the TCRdb D call of TRBD1. The length of the CDR3 is 13 residues. Germline CDR1 SQVTM, CDR2 ANQGSEA. The CDR3 sequence: CSAVVGRGNEQFF.

The chain is built from TRBV20-1 and TRBJ1-1; TCRdb's assignment of TRBD1 cannot be checked, as there is no DNA. The CDR3 spans 17 residues. From germline, CDR1 is DFQATT and CDR2 SNEGSKA (reference sequence). The CDR3 loop reads CSARDAVKTGRITEAFF.

The chain recombines TRBV5-5 with TRBJ2-5; there is no DNA to check the TCRdb D call of TRBD2. From germline, CDR1 is SGHKS and CDR2 YYEKEE (reference sequence). This CDR3 is built from 14 residues. CDR3: CASSTEGLGETQYF.

The chain links TRBV3-1 to TRBJ2-4; the D call from TCRdb, TRBD1, cannot be confirmed without DNA. This CDR3 contains 16 residues. Per germline, CDR1 LGHDT and CDR2 YNNKEL (reference sequence). The CDR3 region is CASSRPGNRAKNIQYF.

This chain joins TRBV27 and TRBJ2-7; as DNA is missing, the TRBD2 call by TCRdb cannot be tested. Germline CDR1 is MNHEY and CDR2 is SMNVEV (reference sequence). CDR3 length: 16 amino acids. CDR3 region: CASSPGFLAGQYEQYF.

V and J are TRBV24-1 and TRBJ2-5; TCRdb calls TRBD2, which cannot be checked without DNA. Germline V gene data show CDR1 as KGHDR and CDR2 as SFDVKD. The CDR3 totals 15 residues. CDR3 protein: CATSERTSVQETQYF.